This T cell receptor beta chain was sequenced for a study of cytomegalovirus exposure and HLA in healthy donors. This table comes from immunoSEQ multiplex PCR, and its TCRdb copy is limited to in-frame clones, with some not included. The table shows a few hundred thousand clones, with 65% to 90% occurring only once. The CDR3 is 16 residues long. J gave up 2 bases and V 0 bases, and 5 bases lay outside the gene matches. Germline V gives CDR1 SGHRS, CDR2 YFSETQ. The sequence derives from a young woman in good health and CMV-seronegative. The chain uses TRBV5-1 and TRBJ2-3; 8 positions match TRBD2. Sequenced material: PBMCs. CDR3 DNA sequence: TGCGCCAGCAGCTTGGGATCAGCGGGGGCCACAGATACGCAGTATTTT. Its translation: CASSLGSAGATDTQYF.